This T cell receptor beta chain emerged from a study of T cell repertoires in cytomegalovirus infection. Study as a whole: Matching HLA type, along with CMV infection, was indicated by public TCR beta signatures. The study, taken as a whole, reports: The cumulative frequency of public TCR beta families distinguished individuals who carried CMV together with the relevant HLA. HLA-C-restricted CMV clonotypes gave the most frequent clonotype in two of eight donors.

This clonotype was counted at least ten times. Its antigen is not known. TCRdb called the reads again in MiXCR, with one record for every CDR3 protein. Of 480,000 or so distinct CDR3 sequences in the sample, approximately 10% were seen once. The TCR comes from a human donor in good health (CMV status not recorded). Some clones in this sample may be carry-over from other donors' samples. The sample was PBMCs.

The CDR3 region is CASSEGLNNEQFF. CDR3 DNA: TGCGCCAGCAGCGAGGGACTGAACAATGAGCAGTTCTTC. The chain links TRBV5-1 to TRBJ2-1; D may be TRBD2 (6 bases). Trimming cost V 4 bases and J 5 bases, with 10 bases left between them. CDR1 SGHRS and CDR2 YFSETQ come from the germline V gene. The CDR3 loop spans 13 amino acids.